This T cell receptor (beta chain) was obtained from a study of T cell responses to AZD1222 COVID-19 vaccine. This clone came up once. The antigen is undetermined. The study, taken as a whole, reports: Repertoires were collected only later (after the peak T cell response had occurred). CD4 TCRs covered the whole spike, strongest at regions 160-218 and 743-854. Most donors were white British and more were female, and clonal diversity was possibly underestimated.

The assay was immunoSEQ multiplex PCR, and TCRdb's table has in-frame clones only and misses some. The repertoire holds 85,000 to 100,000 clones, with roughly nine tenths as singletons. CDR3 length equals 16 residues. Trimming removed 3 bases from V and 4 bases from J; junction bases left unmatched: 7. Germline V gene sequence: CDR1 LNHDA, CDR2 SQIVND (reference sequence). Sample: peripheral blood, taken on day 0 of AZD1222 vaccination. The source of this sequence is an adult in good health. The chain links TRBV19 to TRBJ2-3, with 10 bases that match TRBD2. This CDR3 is CASSILAGEGADTQYF. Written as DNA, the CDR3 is TGTGCCAGTAGTATCCTAGCGGGGGAAGGCGCAGATACGCAGTATTTT. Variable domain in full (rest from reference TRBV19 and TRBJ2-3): DGGITQSPKYLFRKEGQNVTLSCEQNLNHDAMYWYRQDPGQGLRLIYYSQIVNDFQKGDIAEGYSVSREKKESFPLTVTSAQKNPTAFYLCASSILAGEGADTQYFGPGTRLTVL.